This T cell receptor (beta chain) derives from a study of T-cell memory formation after mild COVID-19. Findings and limits, study-wide: Pre-infection memory carried some responding clones, suggesting that cross-reactive memory joined.

This clonotype appeared a few times. Its target is unknown. Germline V CDR1 and CDR2: PRHDT, FYEKMQ (reference sequence). This CDR3 comprises 15 residues. V was clipped by 3 bases and J by 2 bases; unmatched bases: 3. A single record per CDR3 protein comes from TCRdb applying MiXCR to the 5' RACE reads. The data hold 65,000 to 90,000 distinct CDR3 sequences, with around 13% observed a single time. The chain is built from TRBV13 and TRBJ2-1, with TRBD2 matching 8 bases. Sample: PBMCs or a T cell subset sorted from them (not recorded which). This receptor was identified in a man between 18 and 29 years old who had mild COVID-19 (a few samples of this study predate the infection). Cell type and time point are not known. CDR3 bases: TGTGCCAGCAGCTTTGGCGGGGGGACCTACAATGAGCAGTTCTTC. This sequence encodes CASSFGGGTYNEQFF.